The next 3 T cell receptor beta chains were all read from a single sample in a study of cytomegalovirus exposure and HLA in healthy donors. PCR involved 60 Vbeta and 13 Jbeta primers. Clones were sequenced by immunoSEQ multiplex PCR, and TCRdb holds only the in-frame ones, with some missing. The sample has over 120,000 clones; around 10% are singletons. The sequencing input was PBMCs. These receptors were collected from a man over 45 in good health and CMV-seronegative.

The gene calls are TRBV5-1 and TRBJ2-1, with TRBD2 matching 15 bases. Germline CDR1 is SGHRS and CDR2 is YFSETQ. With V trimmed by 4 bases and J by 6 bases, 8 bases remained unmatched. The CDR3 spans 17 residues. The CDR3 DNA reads TGCGCCAGCAGCGCTCCGGGACTAGCGGGAGGCGGCAATGAGCAGTTCTTC. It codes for CASSAPGLAGGGNEQFF.

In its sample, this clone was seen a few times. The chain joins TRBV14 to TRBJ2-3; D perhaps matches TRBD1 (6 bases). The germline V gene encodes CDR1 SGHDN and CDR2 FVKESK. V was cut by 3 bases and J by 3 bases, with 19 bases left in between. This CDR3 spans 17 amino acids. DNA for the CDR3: TGTGCCAGCAGCCAGGACGGCAGGGGCCGGGGAACAGATACGCAGTATTTT. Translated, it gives CASSQDGRGRGTDTQYF.

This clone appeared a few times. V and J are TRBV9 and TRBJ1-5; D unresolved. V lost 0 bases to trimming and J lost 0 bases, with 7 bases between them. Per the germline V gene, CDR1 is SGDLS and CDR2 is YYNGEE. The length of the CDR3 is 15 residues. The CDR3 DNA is TGTGCCAGCAGCGTAGGAGGTATTAGCAATCAGCCCCAGCATTTT. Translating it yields CASSVGGISNQPQHF.